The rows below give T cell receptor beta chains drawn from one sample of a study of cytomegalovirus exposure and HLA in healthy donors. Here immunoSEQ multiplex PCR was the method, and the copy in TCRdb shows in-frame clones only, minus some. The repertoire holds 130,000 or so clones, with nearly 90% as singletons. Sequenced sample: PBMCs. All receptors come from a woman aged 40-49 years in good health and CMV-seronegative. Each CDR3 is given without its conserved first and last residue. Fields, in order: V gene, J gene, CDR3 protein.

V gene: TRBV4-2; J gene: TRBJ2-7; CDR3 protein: ASSQDEDRRFYEQY
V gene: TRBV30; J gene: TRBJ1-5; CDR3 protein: AWSSSEQGAGNQPQH
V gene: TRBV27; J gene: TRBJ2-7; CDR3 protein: ASSLGLAGAEQY
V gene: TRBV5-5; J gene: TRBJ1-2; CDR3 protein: ASSSPGQGGYGYT
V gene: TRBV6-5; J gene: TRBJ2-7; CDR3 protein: ASSYGAPYEQY
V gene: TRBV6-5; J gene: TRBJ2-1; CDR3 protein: ASKWGDNEQF
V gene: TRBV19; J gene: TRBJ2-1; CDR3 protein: ASSIGTRGSYNEQF
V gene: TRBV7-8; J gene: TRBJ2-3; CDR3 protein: ASSPRRGARTDTQY
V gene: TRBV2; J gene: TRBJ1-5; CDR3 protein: ASSGELGRGSGNQPQH
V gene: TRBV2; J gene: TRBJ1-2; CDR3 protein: ASSRTVDYGYT
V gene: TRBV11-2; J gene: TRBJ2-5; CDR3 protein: ASSSGAHDQETQY
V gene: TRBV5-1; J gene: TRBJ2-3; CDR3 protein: ASSLEDSSTDTQY
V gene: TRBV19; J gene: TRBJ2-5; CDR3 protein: ASSLGGRGVYQETQY
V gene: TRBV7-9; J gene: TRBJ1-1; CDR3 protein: ASSLMGNTEAF
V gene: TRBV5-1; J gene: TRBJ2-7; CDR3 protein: ASSLGALPNYEQY
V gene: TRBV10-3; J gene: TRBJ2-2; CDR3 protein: AITTTNTGELF